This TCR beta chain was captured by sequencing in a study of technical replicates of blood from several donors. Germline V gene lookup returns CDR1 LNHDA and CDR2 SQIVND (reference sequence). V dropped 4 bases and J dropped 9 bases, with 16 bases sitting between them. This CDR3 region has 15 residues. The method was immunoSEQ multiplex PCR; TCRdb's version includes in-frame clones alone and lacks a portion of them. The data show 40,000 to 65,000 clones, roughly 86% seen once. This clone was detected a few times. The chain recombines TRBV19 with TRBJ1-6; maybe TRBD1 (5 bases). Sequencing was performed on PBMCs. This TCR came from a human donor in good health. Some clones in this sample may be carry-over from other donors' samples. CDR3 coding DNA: TGTGCCAGTAGTAGGGAAGGGGCGAGTGGTTCACCCCTCCACTTT. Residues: CASSREGASGSPLHF.